This T cell receptor (beta chain) was observed in a study of cytotoxic CD8 clonotypes in ibrutinib-treated CLL. Study summary: Response samples were drawn at a median of roughly 13 months of treatment, range 6 to 36.

CDR1 and CDR2 (germline): MNHEY, SMNVEV (reference sequence). This CDR3 comprises 17 residues. V lost 8 bases and J lost 5; bases outside the gene matches: 18. As to this clone: Its specificity is not known.

Assay: immunoSEQ multiplex PCR; the TCRdb copy retains only in-frame clones and omits some. Altogether about 200,000 clones are present, around 75% being singletons, with the ten largest covering approximately 6.3%. Study-wide results and limits: Clonality was elevated at ibrutinib response and had returned toward baseline at progression. Exceeding age-matched healthy donors, baseline clonality also tracked the counts of circulating CD8+ T cells.

This clonotype originated in a human donor with chronic lymphocytic leukemia. The chain joins TRBV27 to TRBJ2-3, with 8 bases that match TRBD1. This sample comprised PBMCs, obtained after 12 months of ibrutinib treatment. The CDR3 nucleotides are TGTGCCAGCCGTGCCGTAGGGGTGACAGGGGAGTTAGATACGCAGTATTTT. Its translation: CASRAVGVTGELDTQYF.